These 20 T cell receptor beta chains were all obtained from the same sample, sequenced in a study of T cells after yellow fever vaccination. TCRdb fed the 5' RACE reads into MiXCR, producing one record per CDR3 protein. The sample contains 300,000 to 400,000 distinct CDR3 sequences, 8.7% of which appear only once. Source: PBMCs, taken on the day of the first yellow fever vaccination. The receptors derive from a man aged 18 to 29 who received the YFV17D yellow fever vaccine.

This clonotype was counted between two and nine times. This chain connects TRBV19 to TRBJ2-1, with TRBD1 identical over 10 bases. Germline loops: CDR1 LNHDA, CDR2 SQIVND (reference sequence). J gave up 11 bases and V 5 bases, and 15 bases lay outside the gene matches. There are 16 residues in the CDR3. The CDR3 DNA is TGTGCCAGTAGTGAAGTGGACCCCTGGGACAGGGGTAAGCAGTTCTTC. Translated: CASSEVDPWDRGKQFF.

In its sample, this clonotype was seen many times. The CDR3 nucleotides read TGTGCCAGCAGCTCAGCAGGGGACGCTTTCTTT. The encoded protein is CASSSAGDAFF. V usage is TRBV5-4 and J usage is TRBJ1-1, with D possibly TRBD1 on 6 matching bases. CDR1 and CDR2 from the germline V gene are SGHNT and YYREEE (reference sequence). The V end was cut by 3 bases, the J end by 11 bases, with 11 bases between. CDR3 length: 11 residues. The full variable domain, its missing parts supplied by reference TRBV5-4 and TRBJ1-1, is ETGVTQSPTHLIKTRGQQVTLRCSSQSGHNTVSWYQQALGQGPQFIFQYYREEENGRGNFPPRFSGLQFPNYSSELNVNALELDDSALYLCASSSAGDAFFGQGTRLTVV.

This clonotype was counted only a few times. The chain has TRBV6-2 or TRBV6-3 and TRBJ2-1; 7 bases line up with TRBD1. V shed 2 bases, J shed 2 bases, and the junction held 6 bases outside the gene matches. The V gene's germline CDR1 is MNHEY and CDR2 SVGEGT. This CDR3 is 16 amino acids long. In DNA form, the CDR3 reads TGTGCCAGCAGTTACCTTAACAGGGGAGCCTACAATGAGCAGTTCTTC. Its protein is CASSYLNRGAYNEQFF.

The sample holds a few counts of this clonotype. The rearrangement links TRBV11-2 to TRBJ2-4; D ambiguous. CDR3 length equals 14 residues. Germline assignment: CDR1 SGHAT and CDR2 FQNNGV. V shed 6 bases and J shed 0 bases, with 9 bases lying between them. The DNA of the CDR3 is TGTGCCAGCAGTTGGGTCTTAGCCAAAAACATTCAGTACTTC. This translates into CASSWVLAKNIQYF. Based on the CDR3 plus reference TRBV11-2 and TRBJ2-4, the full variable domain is EAGVAQSPRYKIIEKRQSVAFWCNPISGHATLYWYQQILGQGPKLLIQFQNNGVVDDSQLPKDRFSAERLKGVDSTLKIQPAKLEDSAVYLCASSWVLAKNIQYFGAGTRLSVL.

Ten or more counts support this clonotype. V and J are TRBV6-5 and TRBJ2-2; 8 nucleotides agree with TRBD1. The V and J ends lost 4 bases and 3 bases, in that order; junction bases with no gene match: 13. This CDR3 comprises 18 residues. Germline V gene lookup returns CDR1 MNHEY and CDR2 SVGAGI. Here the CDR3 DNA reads TGTGCCAGCAGTTTTTACAGGGGGGACCGCCCGGACACCGGGGAGCTGTTTTTT. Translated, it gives CASSFYRGDRPDTGELFF.

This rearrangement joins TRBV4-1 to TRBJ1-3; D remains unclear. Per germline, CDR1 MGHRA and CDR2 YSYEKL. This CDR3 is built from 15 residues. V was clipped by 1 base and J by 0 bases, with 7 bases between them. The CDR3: CASSQVRSSGNTIYF. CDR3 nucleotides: TGCGCCAGCAGCCAAGTCCGGTCCTCTGGAAACACCATATATTTT.

CDR3 loop: CASSLDDREDQPQHF. CDR3 sequence (DNA): TGCGCCAGCAGCTTGGACGACAGGGAAGATCAGCCCCAGCATTTT. This chain links TRBV5-1 with TRBJ1-5; 7 nucleotides agree with TRBD1. The CDR3 is 15 residues long. Trimming removed 0 bases from V and 5 bases from J; junction bases left unmatched: 5. Germline-derived CDR1 and CDR2 are SGHRS and YFSETQ.

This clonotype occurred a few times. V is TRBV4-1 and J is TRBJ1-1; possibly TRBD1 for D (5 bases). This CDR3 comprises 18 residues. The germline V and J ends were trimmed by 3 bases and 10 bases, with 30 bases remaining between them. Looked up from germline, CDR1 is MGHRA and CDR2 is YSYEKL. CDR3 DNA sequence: TGCGCCAGCAGCCAGGATGTAAGACTCCGGGACTCCAAGGCGGGAGCTTTCTTT. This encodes CASSQDVRLRDSKAGAFF.

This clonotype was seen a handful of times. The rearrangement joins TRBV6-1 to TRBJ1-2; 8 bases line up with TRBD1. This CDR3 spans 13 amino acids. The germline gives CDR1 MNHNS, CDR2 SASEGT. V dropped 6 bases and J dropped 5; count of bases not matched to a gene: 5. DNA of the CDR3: TGTGCCAGCAGCAAAACAGGGGGGTATGGCTACACCTTC. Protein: CASSKTGGYGYTF.

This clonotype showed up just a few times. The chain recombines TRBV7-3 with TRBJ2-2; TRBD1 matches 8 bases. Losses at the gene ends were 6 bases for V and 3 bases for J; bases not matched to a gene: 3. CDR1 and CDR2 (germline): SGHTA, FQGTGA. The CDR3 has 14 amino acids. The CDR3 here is CASRPTGDTGELFF. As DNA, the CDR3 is TGTGCCAGCAGGCCGACAGGGGACACCGGGGAGCTGTTTTTT.

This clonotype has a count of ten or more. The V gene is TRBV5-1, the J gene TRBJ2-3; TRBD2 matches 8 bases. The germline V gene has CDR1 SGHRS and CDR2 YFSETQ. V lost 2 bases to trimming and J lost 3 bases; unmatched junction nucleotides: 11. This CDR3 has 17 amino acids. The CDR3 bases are TGCGCCAGCAGCTTCTCCTATGCGGGGGGAAATACAGATACGCAGTATTTT. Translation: CASSFSYAGGNTDTQYF.

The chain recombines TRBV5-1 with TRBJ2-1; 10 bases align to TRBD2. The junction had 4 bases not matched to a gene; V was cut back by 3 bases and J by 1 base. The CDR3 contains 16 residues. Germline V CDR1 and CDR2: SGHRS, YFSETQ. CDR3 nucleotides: TGCGCCAGCAGCTCCAATAGCGGGGGGTCCTACAATGAGCAGTTCTTC. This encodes CASSSNSGGSYNEQFF.

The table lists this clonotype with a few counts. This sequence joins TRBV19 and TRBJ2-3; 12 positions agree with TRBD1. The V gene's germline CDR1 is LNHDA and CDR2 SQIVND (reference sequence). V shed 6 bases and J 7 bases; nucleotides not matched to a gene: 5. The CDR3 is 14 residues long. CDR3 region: CASRPGQGANTQYF. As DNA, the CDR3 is TGTGCCAGTAGGCCGGGACAGGGGGCGAATACGCAGTATTTT.

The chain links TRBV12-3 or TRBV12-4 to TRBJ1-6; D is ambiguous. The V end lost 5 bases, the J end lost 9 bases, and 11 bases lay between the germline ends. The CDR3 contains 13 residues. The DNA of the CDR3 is TGTGCCAGCAGTCCCGTGTGGGCTTCACCCCTCCACTTT. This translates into CASSPVWASPLHF.

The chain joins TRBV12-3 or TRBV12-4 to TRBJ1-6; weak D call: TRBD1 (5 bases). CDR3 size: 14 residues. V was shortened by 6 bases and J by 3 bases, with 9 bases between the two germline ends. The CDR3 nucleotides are TGTGCCAGCAGGAGGGGACTCTATAATTCACCCCTCCACTTT. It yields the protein CASRRGLYNSPLHF.

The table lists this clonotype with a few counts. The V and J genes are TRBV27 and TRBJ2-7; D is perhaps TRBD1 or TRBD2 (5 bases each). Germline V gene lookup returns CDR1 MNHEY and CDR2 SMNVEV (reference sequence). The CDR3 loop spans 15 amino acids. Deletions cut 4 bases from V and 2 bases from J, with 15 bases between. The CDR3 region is CASSSRVGVTYEQYV. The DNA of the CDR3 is TGTGCCAGCAGTTCTCGGGTGGGGGTTACCTACGAGCAGTACGTC.

CDR3 protein: CASSPPGPGTEAFF. Here the CDR3 DNA reads TGTGCCAGCAGCCCCCCCGGTCCGGGCACTGAAGCTTTCTTT. V and J are TRBV7-9 and TRBJ1-1, with no clear D. CDR1 SEHNR and CDR2 FQNEAQ come from the germline V gene (reference sequence). There are 14 residues in the CDR3. V lost 5 bases, J lost 4 bases, and 14 bases lay in between.

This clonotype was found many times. CDR3 loop: CASSADIERRRLQIQETQYF. The CDR3 coding sequence is TGTGCCAGCAGCGCCGACATAGAACGCCGCCGACTACAGATCCAAGAGACCCAGTACTTC. The chain uses TRBV21-1 and TRBJ2-5; TRBD2 is taken as the D call from the table, unchecked against the DNA. TRBV21-1 is a documented pseudogene. This CDR3 is 20 amino acids long.

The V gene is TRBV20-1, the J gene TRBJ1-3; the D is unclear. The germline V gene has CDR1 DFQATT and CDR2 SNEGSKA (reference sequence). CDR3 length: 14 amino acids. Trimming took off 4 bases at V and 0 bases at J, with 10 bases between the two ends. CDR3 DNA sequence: TGCAGTGCTAAGTACTCCGTCTCTGGAAACACCATATATTTT. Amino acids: CSAKYSVSGNTIYF.

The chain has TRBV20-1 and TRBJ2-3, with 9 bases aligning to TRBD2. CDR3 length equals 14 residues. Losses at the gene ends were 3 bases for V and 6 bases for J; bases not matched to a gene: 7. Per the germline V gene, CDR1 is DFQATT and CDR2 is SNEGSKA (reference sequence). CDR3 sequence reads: CSASGGGARDTQYF. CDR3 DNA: TGCAGTGCTAGTGGCGGGGGGGCGAGGGATACGCAGTATTTT.